This T cell receptor beta chain was found in a study of identical twins. Study observations and caveats: Part of the zero-insertion signal could reflect confounding by invariant MAIT and iNKT cells.

Trimming at V came to 4 bases and at J to 3 bases, leaving 5 bases not matched to a gene. From germline, CDR1 is ENHRY and CDR2 SYGVKD. The CDR3 has 14 residues. Each CDR3 protein is one row after TCRdb ran MiXCR on the 5' RACE reads. The sample includes 1.5 million to 2 million distinct CDR3 sequences, more than 30% of them seen just once. As regards this clonotype: Its antigen is unidentified.

The sequenced material came from cord blood. The V and J genes are TRBV10-3 and TRBJ2-7, with 8 bases fitting TRBD2. The clonotype comes from a newborn girl in good health. The CDR3 protein is CAISGAGGRYEQYF. Written as DNA, the CDR3 is TGTGCCATCAGTGGTGCGGGGGGCCGCTACGAGCAGTACTTC.